There are a few counts of the clone carrying this T cell receptor beta chain. TCRdb re-called the 5' RACE reads through MiXCR, storing one row per CDR3 protein. The sample consists of 40,000 to 60,000 distinct CDR3 sequences, over 15% of them appearing once. This sample was taken from a study of chronic HIV infection and antiretroviral therapy. The CDR3 has 19 residues. The J segment lost 1 base and the V segment lost 0 bases, leaving 12 bases of the junction unmatched. Germline V gene data show CDR1 as SGHDN and CDR2 as FVKESK. This receptor was identified in an adult who had HIV and had not received antiretroviral therapy, or was an uninfected healthy control (not recorded which). Material: peripheral blood. This chain connects TRBV14 to TRBJ2-3; 8 positions match TRBD2. This CDR3 is CASSQELGTRVRGTDTQYF. The CDR3 DNA follows: TGTGCCAGCAGCCAAGAATTGGGGACTAGAGTACGCGGCACAGATACGCAGTATTTT.